These 13 T cell receptor beta chains originate from one sample sequenced in a study of blood T cell repertoires in COVID-19. Clones were sequenced by immunoSEQ multiplex PCR, and TCRdb holds only the in-frame ones, with some missing. This table holds about 270,000 clones, 75% to 90% found once. The specimen was peripheral blood. The receptor set was obtained from a man aged 45-60 years with acute or convalescent COVID-19.

This clone appeared once. This chain connects TRBV7-2 to TRBJ1-2; possible D gene TRBD1, 5 bases. CDR1 and CDR2 (germline): SGHTA, FQGNSA. Trimming cost V 0 bases and J 8 bases, with 16 bases left between them. CDR3 size: 15 residues. This chain's CDR3 is CASSLASQGVGGYTF. In nucleotides, the CDR3 is TGTGCCAGCAGCTTAGCGAGCCAGGGCGTCGGGGGCTACACCTTC.

The chain uses TRBV3-1 (or the pseudogene TRBV3-2) and TRBJ1-1; D remains unclear. Germline CDR1 LGHDT, CDR2 YNNKEL (reference sequence). Trimming removed 0 bases from V and 1 base from J, with 6 bases in between. CDR3 length: 14 residues. The CDR3 loop is CASSQEQANTEAFF. Here the CDR3 DNA reads TGTGCCAGCAGCCAAGAGCAGGCGAACACTGAAGCTTTCTTT.

This clone has only one observation. The gene calls are TRBV7-9 and TRBJ2-1; the match to TRBD2 covers 9 bases. After removal of 4 bases from V and 8 bases from J, the junction contained 12 bases not matched to a gene. This CDR3 has 16 amino acids. Germline values: CDR1 SEHNR, CDR2 FQNEAQ (reference sequence). Written as DNA, the CDR3 is TGTGCCAGCAGCTCCCTGACTAGCGGCCTCGCGGATGAGCAGTTCTTC. Its translation is CASSSLTSGLADEQFF.

The J gene is TRBJ2-3, the V gene TRBV11-2; D call uncertain. CDR3 size: 17 residues. V lost 1 base, J lost 3 bases, and 17 bases lay in between. CDR1 is SGHAT, CDR2 FQNNGV, per germline. CDR3 coding DNA: TGTGCCAGCAGCTTAGGGCAGCAGGTATTAAGGACAGATACGCAGTATTTT. Translated, it gives CASSLGQQVLRTDTQYF.

This chain uses TRBV19 with TRBJ1-6; 11 bases align to TRBD1. Trimming removed 5 bases from V and 10 bases from J; junction bases left unmatched: 7. CDR1 and CDR2 (germline): LNHDA, SQIVND (reference sequence). The CDR3 totals 15 residues. CDR3 sequence (DNA): TGTGCCAGTAGTTTCGGGACAGGGGGAATCTCACCCCTCCACTTT. Encoded protein: CASSFGTGGISPLHF.

This clone was recorded once. The gene calls are TRBV12-3 or TRBV12-4 and TRBJ2-5, with D possibly being TRBD2 (6 bases). The V end lost 8 bases, the J end lost 1 base, and 11 bases lay between the germline ends. The CDR3 runs to 13 residues. Here the CDR3 DNA reads TGTGCCAGCGGCCGGGACTCCCAAGAGACCCAGTACTTC. Its protein is CASGRDSQETQYF.

This chain connects TRBV2 to TRBJ2-2; the D gene is possibly TRBD1 (6 bases). V lost 5 bases to trimming and J lost 5 bases, with 9 bases between them. There are 13 residues in the CDR3. Germline V gives CDR1 SNHLY, CDR2 FYNNEI. The CDR3 DNA follows: TGTGCCAGCAGTAGGACAGTTACCGGGGAGCTGTTTTTT. It is translated as CASSRTVTGELFF.

The rearrangement joins TRBV13 to TRBJ1-1; the D gene is possibly TRBD1 (5 bases). V was clipped by 1 base and J by 11 bases, with 11 bases between them. This CDR3 region has 12 residues. Germline CDR1 and CDR2: PRHDT and FYEKMQ (reference sequence). The CDR3 DNA reads TGTGCCAGCAGCTTAGCCCCGAACAGGGCTTTCTTT. Protein sequence: CASSLAPNRAFF.

The V call is TRBV10-1, the J call TRBJ2-3; 9 positions agree with TRBD2. V shed 3 bases, J shed 6 bases, and the junction held 10 bases outside the gene matches. The CDR3 has 16 amino acids. The germline V gene encodes CDR1 WNHNN and CDR2 SYGVQD (reference sequence). CDR3 nucleotides: TGCGCCAGCAGTGATTCGGCAGCGGGGGGTTCTGATACGCAGTATTTT. Its translation: CASSDSAAGGSDTQYF.

This chain uses TRBV5-1 with TRBJ2-3; a weak D match, TRBD2 (6 bases). V lost 3 bases and J 2 bases, leaving 10 bases between the germline ends. CDR1 and CDR2 from the germline V gene are SGHRS and YFSETQ. The CDR3 totals 14 residues. The CDR3 bases are TGCGCCAGCAGCTCGCGGGGCACCACAGATACGCAGTATTTT. This encodes CASSSRGTTDTQYF.

This chain connects TRBV29-1 to TRBJ2-1, with 12 bases lining up with TRBD2. This CDR3 is built from 14 residues. Losses at the gene ends were 4 bases for V and 10 bases for J; bases not matched to a gene: 8. The germline gives CDR1 SQVTM, CDR2 ANQGSEA. Here the CDR3 reads CSVALAGGPREQFF. The CDR3, as DNA: TGCAGCGTTGCCCTAGCGGGGGGGCCACGAGAGCAGTTCTTC.

V gene TRBV5-4 combines with J gene TRBJ1-5; 11 nucleotides agree with TRBD1. V lost 0 bases, J lost 5 bases, and 4 bases stayed unmatched. The CDR3 sequence is 16 residues long. CDR1 SGHNT and CDR2 YYREEE come from the germline V gene (reference sequence). CDR3 sequence: CASSLEGTGGDQPQHF. The CDR3, as DNA: TGTGCCAGCAGCTTGGAAGGGACAGGGGGTGATCAGCCCCAGCATTTT.

CDR3 region: CSVRIQSETQYF. CDR3 bases: TGCAGCGTACGAATTCAGTCAGAGACCCAGTACTTC. The gene calls are TRBV29-1 and TRBJ2-5; the D is unclear. V gave up 6 bases and J gave up 4 bases, with 12 bases separating them. Germline V gene data show CDR1 as SQVTM and CDR2 as ANQGSEA. The CDR3 totals 12 residues.